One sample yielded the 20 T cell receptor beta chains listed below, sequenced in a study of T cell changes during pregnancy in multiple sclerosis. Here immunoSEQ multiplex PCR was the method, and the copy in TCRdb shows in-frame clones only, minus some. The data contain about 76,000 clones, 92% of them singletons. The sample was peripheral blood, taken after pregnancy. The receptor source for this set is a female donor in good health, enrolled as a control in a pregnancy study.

CDR3 sequence (DNA): TGCGCCAGCAGCCAATCGGGGGGGTACAATGAGCAGTTCTTC. Protein sequence: CASSQSGGYNEQFF. The gene calls are TRBV4-1 and TRBJ2-1; 8 nucleotides align to TRBD2. Trimming at V came to 2 bases and at J to 4 bases, leaving 1 base not matched to a gene. The CDR3 runs to 14 residues. Germline loops: CDR1 MGHRA, CDR2 YSYEKL.

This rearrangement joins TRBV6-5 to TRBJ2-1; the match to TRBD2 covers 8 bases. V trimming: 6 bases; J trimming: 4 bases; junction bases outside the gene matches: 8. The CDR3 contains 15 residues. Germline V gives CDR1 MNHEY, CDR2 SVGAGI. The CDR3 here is CASRHLSGEYNEQFF. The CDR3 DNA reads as TGTGCCAGCAGACACCTTAGCGGGGAGTACAATGAGCAGTTCTTC.

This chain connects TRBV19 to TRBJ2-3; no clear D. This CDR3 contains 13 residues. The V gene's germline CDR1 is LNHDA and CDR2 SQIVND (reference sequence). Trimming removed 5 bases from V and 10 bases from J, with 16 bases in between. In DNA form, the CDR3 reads TGTGCCAGTAGTGCCCCTCTAGGTTTTTCGCAGTATTTT. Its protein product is CASSAPLGFSQYF.

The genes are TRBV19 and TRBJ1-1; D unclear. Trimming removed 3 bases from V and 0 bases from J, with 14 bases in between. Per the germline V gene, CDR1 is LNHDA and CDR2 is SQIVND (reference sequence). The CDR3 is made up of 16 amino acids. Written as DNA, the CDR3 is TGTGCCAGTAGTATTGGGCTGGCGGGATTGAACACTGAAGCTTTCTTT. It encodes CASSIGLAGLNTEAFF.

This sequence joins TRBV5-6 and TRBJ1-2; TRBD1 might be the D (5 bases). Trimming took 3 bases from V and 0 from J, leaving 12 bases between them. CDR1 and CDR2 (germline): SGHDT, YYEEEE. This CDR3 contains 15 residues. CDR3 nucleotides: TGTGCCAGCAGCTCCTCATCGGGGGCTAACTATGGCTACACCTTC. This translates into CASSSSSGANYGYTF.

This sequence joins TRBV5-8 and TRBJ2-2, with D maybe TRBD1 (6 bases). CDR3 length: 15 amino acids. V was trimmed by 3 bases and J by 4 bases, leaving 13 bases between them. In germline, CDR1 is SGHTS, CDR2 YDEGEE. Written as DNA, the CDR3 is TGTGCCAGCAGCTCAACAGGGCCTGGCACCGGGGAGCTGTTTTTT. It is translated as CASSSTGPGTGELFF.

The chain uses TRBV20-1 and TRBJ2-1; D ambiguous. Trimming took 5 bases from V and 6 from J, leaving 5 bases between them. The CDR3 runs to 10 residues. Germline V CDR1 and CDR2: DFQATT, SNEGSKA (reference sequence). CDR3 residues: CSAPINEQFF. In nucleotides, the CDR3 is TGCAGTGCTCCCATCAATGAGCAGTTCTTC.

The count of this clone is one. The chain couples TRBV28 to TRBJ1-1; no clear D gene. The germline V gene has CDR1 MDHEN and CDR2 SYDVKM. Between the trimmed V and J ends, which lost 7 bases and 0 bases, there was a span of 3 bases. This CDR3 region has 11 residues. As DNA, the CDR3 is TGTGCCAGCAATATGAACACTGAAGCTTTCTTT. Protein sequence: CASNMNTEAFF.

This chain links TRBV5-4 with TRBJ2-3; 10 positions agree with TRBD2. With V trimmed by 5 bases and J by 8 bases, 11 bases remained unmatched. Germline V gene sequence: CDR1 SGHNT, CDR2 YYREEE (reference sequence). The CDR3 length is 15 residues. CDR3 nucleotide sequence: TGTGCCAGCAGGCCCTCTAGCGGGGGCCCCCCTACGCAGTATTTT. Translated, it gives CASRPSSGGPPTQYF.

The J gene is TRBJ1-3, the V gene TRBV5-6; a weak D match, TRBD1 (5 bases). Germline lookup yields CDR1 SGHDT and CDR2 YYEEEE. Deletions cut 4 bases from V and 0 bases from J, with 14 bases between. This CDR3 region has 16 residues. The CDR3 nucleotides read TGTGCCAGCAGCGCCCCCGGGGGTTTCTCTGGAAACACCATATATTTT. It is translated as CASSAPGGFSGNTIYF.

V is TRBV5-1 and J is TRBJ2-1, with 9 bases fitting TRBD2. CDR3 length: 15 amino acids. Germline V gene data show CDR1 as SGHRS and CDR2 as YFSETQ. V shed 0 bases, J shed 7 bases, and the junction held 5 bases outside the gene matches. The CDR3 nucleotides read TGCGCCAGCAGCTTGGAAATAGCGGGGGTAAATGAGCAGTTCTTC. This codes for CASSLEIAGVNEQFF.

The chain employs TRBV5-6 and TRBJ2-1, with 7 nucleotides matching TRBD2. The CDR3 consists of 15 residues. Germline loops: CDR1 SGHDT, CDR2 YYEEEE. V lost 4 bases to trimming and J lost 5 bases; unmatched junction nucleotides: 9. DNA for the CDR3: TGTGCCAGCAGCCCTGGACTAGTAACCCACAATGAGCAGTTCTTC. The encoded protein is CASSPGLVTHNEQFF.

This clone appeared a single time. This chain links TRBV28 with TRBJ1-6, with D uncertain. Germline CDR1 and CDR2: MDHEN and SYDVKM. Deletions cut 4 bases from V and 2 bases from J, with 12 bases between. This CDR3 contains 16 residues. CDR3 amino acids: CASSSSSAPYNSPLHF. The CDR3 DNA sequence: TGTGCCAGCAGTTCCAGTTCCGCACCCTATAATTCACCCCTCCACTTT. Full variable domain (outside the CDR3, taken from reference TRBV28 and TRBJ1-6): DVKVTQSSRYLVKRTGEKVFLECVQDMDHENMFWYRQDPGLGLRLIYFSYDVKMKEKGDIPEGYSVSREKKERFSLILESASTNQTSMYLCASSSSSAPYNSPLHFGNGTRLTVT.

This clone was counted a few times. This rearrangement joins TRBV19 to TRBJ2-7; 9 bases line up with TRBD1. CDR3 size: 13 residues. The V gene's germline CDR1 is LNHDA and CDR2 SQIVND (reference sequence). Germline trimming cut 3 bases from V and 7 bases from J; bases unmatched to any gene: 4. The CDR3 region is CASSMDRGGEQYF. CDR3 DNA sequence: TGTGCCAGTAGTATGGACAGGGGTGGGGAGCAGTACTTC.

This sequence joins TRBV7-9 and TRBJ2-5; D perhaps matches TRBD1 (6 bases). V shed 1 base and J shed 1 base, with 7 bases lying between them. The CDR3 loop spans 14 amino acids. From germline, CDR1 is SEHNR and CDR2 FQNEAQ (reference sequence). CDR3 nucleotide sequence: TGTGCCAGCAGCTTAGACAGGGTCCAAGAGACCCAGTACTTC. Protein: CASSLDRVQETQYF.

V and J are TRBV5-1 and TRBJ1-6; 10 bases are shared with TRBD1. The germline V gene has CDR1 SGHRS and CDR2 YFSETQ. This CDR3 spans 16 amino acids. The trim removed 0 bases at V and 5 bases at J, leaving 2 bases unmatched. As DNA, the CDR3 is TGCGCCAGCAGCTTGGGGGACAGGGGCGATAATTCACCCCTCCACTTT. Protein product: CASSLGDRGDNSPLHF.

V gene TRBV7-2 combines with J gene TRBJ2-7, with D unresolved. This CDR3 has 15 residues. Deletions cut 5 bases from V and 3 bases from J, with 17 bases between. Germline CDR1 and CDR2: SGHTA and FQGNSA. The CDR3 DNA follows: TGTGCCAGCAGCCCCGAGGTCCAGCGCCGCTACGAGCAGTACTTC. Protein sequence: CASSPEVQRRYEQYF.

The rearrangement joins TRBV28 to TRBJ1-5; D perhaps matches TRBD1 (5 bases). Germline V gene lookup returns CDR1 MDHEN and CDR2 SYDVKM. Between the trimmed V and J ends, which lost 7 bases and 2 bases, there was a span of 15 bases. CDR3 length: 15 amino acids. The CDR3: CASTSAGRGNQPQHF. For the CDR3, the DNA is TGTGCCAGCACATCCGCTGGCAGGGGCAATCAGCCCCAGCATTTT.

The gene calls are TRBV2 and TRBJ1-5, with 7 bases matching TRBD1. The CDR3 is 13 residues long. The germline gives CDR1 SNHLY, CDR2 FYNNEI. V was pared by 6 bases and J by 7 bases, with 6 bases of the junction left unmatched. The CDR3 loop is CASRGDSGQPQHF. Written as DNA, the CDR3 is TGTGCCAGCAGGGGGGACAGCGGGCAGCCCCAGCATTTT.

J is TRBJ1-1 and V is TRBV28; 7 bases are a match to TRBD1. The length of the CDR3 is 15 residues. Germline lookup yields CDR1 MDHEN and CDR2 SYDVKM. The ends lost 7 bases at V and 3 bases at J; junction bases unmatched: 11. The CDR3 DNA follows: TGTGCCAGCACCATTCAACAGGGACAGTACACTGAAGCTTTCTTT. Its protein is CASTIQQGQYTEAFF.